Each of the 28 T cell receptor beta chains below was sequenced from the same sample in a study of shared clonotypes between healthy human individuals. Method: immunoSEQ multiplex PCR; TCRdb's copy keeps in-frame clones and lacks some. The data show approximately 700,000 clones, around four fifths seen once. The sample was memory CD4+ T cells sorted from blood. The subset denotes: CD45RA-negative fraction. These receptors were collected from a woman aged 25 to 39 in good health.

The chain links TRBV10-3 to TRBJ2-3, with TRBD2 matching over 14 bases. The CDR3 sequence is 15 residues long. In germline, CDR1 is ENHRY, CDR2 SYGVKD. Unmatched junction bases numbered 2, after V lost 3 bases and J lost 6 bases. CDR3 residues: CAISEGTSGSDTQYF. DNA for the CDR3: TGTGCCATCAGTGAAGGGACTAGCGGGAGTGATACGCAGTATTTT.

The rearrangement links TRBV5-1 to TRBJ2-5, with D tentatively TRBD1 (6 bases). CDR1 is SGHRS and CDR2 is YFSETQ in the germline V gene. CDR3 size: 15 residues. Trimming shortened V by 4 bases and J by 5 bases, and 18 bases separated the two germline ends. CDR3 DNA: TGCGCCAGCAGCCCCGGGACACCGGGCCAGGAGACCCAGTACTTC. Amino acids: CASSPGTPGQETQYF. Looking up the rest from reference TRBV5-1 and TRBJ2-5 gives the full variable domain: KAGVTQTPRYLIKTRGQQVTLSCSPISGHRSVSWYQQTPGQGLQFLFEYFSETQRNKGNFPGRFSGRQFSNSRSEMNVSTLELGDSALYLCASSPGTPGQETQYFGPGTRLLVL.

The chain combines TRBV25-1 with TRBJ1-5; D not resolved. The V end lost 6 bases, the J end lost 5 bases, and 17 bases lay between the germline ends. The CDR3 is made up of 15 amino acids. Germline V lookup: CDR1 MGHDK, CDR2 SYGVNS. CDR3 in amino acids: CASSPGGAKDQPQHF. The CDR3 coding sequence is TGTGCCAGCAGCCCGGGAGGCGCGAAGGATCAGCCCCAGCATTTT.

This clone was seen a handful of times. The chain employs TRBV28 and TRBJ1-2; D is unclear. CDR1 and CDR2 (germline): MDHEN, SYDVKM. The CDR3 totals 12 residues. V lost 7 bases and J 5 bases, leaving 11 bases between the germline ends. CDR3 in amino acids: CASTSYSYGYTF. CDR3 nucleotides: TGTGCCAGCACGTCATACAGTTATGGCTACACCTTC.

V gene TRBV28 combines with J gene TRBJ1-2, with D possibly being TRBD1 (5 bases). V was trimmed by 7 bases and J by 8 bases, leaving 26 bases between them. Germline values: CDR1 MDHEN, CDR2 SYDVKM. CDR3 length: 16 amino acids. CDR3 region: CASTDPGGRNYRGYTF. The CDR3 DNA reads TGTGCCAGCACCGACCCGGGGGGGAGGAACTATCGGGGCTACACCTTC.

The rearrangement joins TRBV6-5 to TRBJ1-1; D ambiguous. CDR1 is MNHEY, CDR2 SVGAGI, per germline. This CDR3 contains 14 residues. Trimming removed 6 bases at V and 0 bases at J, with 11 bases between. The CDR3 region has the DNA TGTGCCAGCAGATTACAGTCCTTGAACACTGAAGCTTTCTTT. Translated, it gives CASRLQSLNTEAFF.

The rearrangement uses TRBV14 and TRBJ1-1; D is unclear. Trimming removed 1 base at V and 3 bases at J, with 6 bases between. CDR1 and CDR2 from the germline V gene are SGHDN and FVKESK. This CDR3 comprises 13 residues. CDR3 bases: TGTGCCAGCAGCCAAGGGTTTGACACTGAAGCTTTCTTT. The encoded protein is CASSQGFDTEAFF.

The V and J genes are TRBV29-1 and TRBJ2-2, with TRBD2 matching 11 bases. CDR1 and CDR2 (germline): SQVTM, ANQGSEA. The V gene end was trimmed by 2 bases and the J gene end by 3 bases; junction bases not matched to a gene: 5. The CDR3 totals 16 residues. CDR3 in amino acids: CSVETGTSGYTGELFF. In nucleotides, the CDR3 is TGCAGCGTTGAAACCGGGACTAGCGGATACACCGGGGAGCTGTTTTTT.

V usage is TRBV10-3 and J usage is TRBJ1-1; 7 nucleotides align to TRBD1. The length of the CDR3 is 13 residues. The V and J ends lost 10 bases and 0 bases, in that order; junction bases with no gene match: 5. Germline lookup yields CDR1 ENHRY and CDR2 SYGVKD. CDR3 coding DNA: TGTGCCACCACGGGACAGTTGAACACTGAAGCTTTCTTT. It encodes CATTGQLNTEAFF.

There are many counts of this clone. V gene TRBV25-1 combines with J gene TRBJ1-2; 10 nucleotides agree with TRBD1. V was pared by 3 bases and J by 6 bases, with 4 bases of the junction left unmatched. Germline-derived CDR1 and CDR2 are MGHDK and SYGVNS. This CDR3 spans 14 amino acids. The DNA for the CDR3 is TGTGCCAGCAGTGAGTTCGACAGGGGGCATGGCTACACCTTC. This codes for CASSEFDRGHGYTF.

The rearrangement joins TRBV25-1 to TRBJ2-5, with D perhaps TRBD1 (6 bases). The J call is uncertain, as TRBJ2-7 better fits the DNA end. The CDR3 sequence is 12 residues long. The germline gives CDR1 MGHDK, CDR2 SYGVNS. Here the CDR3 reads CASTGASYEQYF. DNA for the CDR3: TGTGCCAGCACAGGGGCCAGCTACGAGCAGTACTTC.

The chain uses TRBV5-1 and TRBJ1-1; no definite D call. This CDR3 comprises 15 residues. Between the trimmed V and J ends, which lost 4 bases and 0 bases, there was a span of 13 bases. In germline, CDR1 is SGHRS, CDR2 YFSETQ. Written as DNA, the CDR3 is TGCGCCAGCAGCCCCCGAGTCAGCTTGAACACTGAAGCTTTCTTT. The encoded protein is CASSPRVSLNTEAFF.

The chain recombines TRBV4-1 with TRBJ1-3, with D uncertain. CDR3 length equals 15 residues. CDR1 is MGHRA and CDR2 is YSYEKL in the germline V gene. The V gene lost 1 base and the J gene lost 0 bases, with 7 bases spanning the gap. The CDR3 nucleotides read TGCGCCAGCAGCCAAGGGACGTACTCTGGAAACACCATATATTTT. This translates into CASSQGTYSGNTIYF.

This clone has a handful of counts. Other DNA sequences of this sample code for an identical CDR3. V gene TRBV5-1 combines with J gene TRBJ2-1, with a possible D match to TRBD2 (6 bases). CDR1 is SGHRS and CDR2 is YFSETQ in the germline V gene. This CDR3 is built from 15 residues. V was clipped by 4 bases and J by 0 bases, with 11 bases between them. The CDR3 is CASSRDSSSYNEQFF. For the CDR3, the DNA is TGCGCCAGCAGCCGGGACTCCTCCTCCTACAATGAGCAGTTCTTC.

This clone was seen just once. The same CDR3 arises from other DNA sequences in this sample as well. The chain links TRBV9 to TRBJ2-1; 8 bases align to TRBD2. Germline CDR1 SGDLS, CDR2 YYNGEE. The CDR3 has 16 residues. After removal of 4 bases from V and 2 bases from J, the junction contained 8 bases not matched to a gene. This CDR3 is CASSPRGSGAYNEQFF. The CDR3, as DNA: TGTGCCAGCAGCCCGAGGGGTAGCGGGGCCTACAATGAGCAGTTCTTC.

This rearrangement joins TRBV6-5 to TRBJ1-4; D perhaps matches TRBD1 (6 bases). The V and J ends lost 4 bases and 7 bases respectively, with 19 bases between them. The CDR3 runs 16 residues. The germline V gene encodes CDR1 MNHEY and CDR2 SVGAGI. The DNA of the CDR3 is TGTGCCAGCAGTTCCTGGACGGGGGCCAGCCGTGAAAAACTGTTTTTT. Residues: CASSSWTGASREKLFF.

The chain has TRBV7-8 and TRBJ1-2; D not certain. The CDR3 contains 12 residues. Trimming stripped 3 bases from V and 3 bases from J, with 5 bases between. CDR1 and CDR2 (germline): SGHVS, FQNEAQ. In nucleotides, the CDR3 is TGTGCCAGCAGCTTCGGGTACTATGGCTACACCTTC. Its protein is CASSFGYYGYTF.

V gene TRBV7-8 combines with J gene TRBJ2-7; 7 nucleotides agree with TRBD1. The CDR3 is 13 amino acids. The germline CDR1 and CDR2 sequences are SGHVS and FQNEAQ. After removal of 4 bases from V and 4 bases from J, the junction contained 4 bases not matched to a gene. The CDR3 reads CASSWGQKYEQYF. In nucleotides, the CDR3 is TGTGCCAGCAGCTGGGGACAGAAATACGAGCAGTACTTC.

This clone appeared once. The rearrangement uses TRBV14 and TRBJ2-5; no clear D gene. The CDR3 has 13 amino acids. CDR1 and CDR2 (germline): SGHDN, FVKESK. The germline V and J ends were trimmed by 4 bases and 5 bases, with 11 bases remaining between them. The CDR3 region has the DNA TGTGCCAGCAGCCGGGTGGGTCGGGAGACCCAGTACTTC. This gives the protein CASSRVGRETQYF.

This clone was picked up a small number of times. The chain employs TRBV2 and TRBJ1-2; D unclear. CDR1 is SNHLY and CDR2 is FYNNEI in the germline V gene. V was pared by 0 bases and J by 8 bases, with 10 bases between. CDR3 length: 13 residues. Here the CDR3 DNA reads TGTGCCAGCAGTGAAGCCCCTCTTTGGGGCTACACCTTC. It specifies CASSEAPLWGYTF.

The chain recombines TRBV4-1 with TRBJ1-6; a weak D match, TRBD1 (6 bases). This CDR3 has 15 amino acids. The germline CDR1 and CDR2 sequences are MGHRA and YSYEKL. Trimming took 4 bases from V and 10 from J, leaving 17 bases between them. CDR3 DNA sequence: TGCGCCAGCAGCCCCCTGCTAGGGGGGCGGTCACCCCTCCACTTT. It codes for CASSPLLGGRSPLHF.

The CDR3 DNA reads TGTGCCATCAGTGACGTGGATACGCAGTATTTT. It codes for CAISDVDTQYF. J is TRBJ2-3 and V is TRBV10-3; no firm D call. Germline assignment: CDR1 ENHRY and CDR2 SYGVKD. The CDR3 spans 11 residues. V lost 3 bases and J 6 bases, leaving 4 bases between the germline ends.

This clone occurred a few times. The same CDR3 arises from other DNA sequences in this sample as well. This chain joins TRBV20-1 and TRBJ1-2; D uncertain. The CDR3 extends over 10 amino acids. CDR1 is DFQATT and CDR2 is SNEGSKA in the germline V gene (reference sequence). The V end was cut by 0 bases, the J end by 12 bases, with 8 bases between. In nucleotides, the CDR3 is TGCAGTGCTAGAGATCGCATCGACACCTTC. It yields the protein CSARDRIDTF.

The rearrangement links TRBV5-1 to TRBJ1-1; no clear D gene. V dropped 0 bases and J dropped 5 bases, with 11 bases sitting between them. The CDR3 consists of 14 residues. CDR1 SGHRS and CDR2 YFSETQ come from the germline V gene. The CDR3 DNA follows: TGCGCCAGCAGCTTGGTGGCCACTAGAACTGAAGCTTTCTTT. It codes for CASSLVATRTEAFF.

V and J are TRBV29-1 and TRBJ1-1; D gene ambiguous. The CDR3 length is 12 residues. V lost 7 bases and J lost 10, with 19 bases in between. Germline lookup yields CDR1 SQVTM and CDR2 ANQGSEA. Here the CDR3 DNA reads TGCAGCGCAAATAGGGTGTTTAGAGGAGCTTTCTTT. It codes for CSANRVFRGAFF.

This clone was seen more than once but under ten times. This sample also contains other DNA sequences that code for the same CDR3. The chain recombines TRBV29-1 with TRBJ2-7, with TRBD2 identical over 10 bases. The V segment lost 5 bases and the J segment 3 bases; nucleotides outside the gene matches: 1. The V gene's germline CDR1 is SQVTM and CDR2 ANQGSEA. The CDR3 loop spans 12 amino acids. The DNA for the CDR3 is TGCAGCGTTTCTAGCGGGAGCTACGAGCAGTACTTC. It codes for CSVSSGSYEQYF.

The chain is built from TRBV4-1 and TRBJ2-1, with a weak D call TRBD2 (6 bases). V was clipped by 0 bases and J by 1 base, with 10 bases between them. Germline loops: CDR1 MGHRA, CDR2 YSYEKL. The CDR3 runs 16 residues. The chain's CDR3 is CASSQEVAVSYNEQFF. The CDR3 bases are TGCGCCAGCAGCCAAGAAGTAGCGGTTTCCTACAATGAGCAGTTCTTC.

V is TRBV7-8 and J is TRBJ2-7; no clear D gene. The CDR3 loop spans 16 amino acids. Germline V gene data show CDR1 as SGHVS and CDR2 as FQNEAQ. Trimming cost V 4 bases and J 4 bases, with 20 bases left between them. CDR3 DNA sequence: TGTGCCAGCAGCTCCCCTCCCGCAACCCGCGGTTACGAGCAGTACTTC. As protein: CASSSPPATRGYEQYF.